Below, 27 T cell receptor beta chains from the same sample are listed, as sequenced in a study of blood T cell repertoires in COVID-19. Assay used: immunoSEQ multiplex PCR; TCRdb lists only in-frame clones, some missing. The sample records under 250,000 clones, 80% to 90% being singletons. What was sequenced was PBMCs or T cells enriched from blood (not recorded which). The receptor set was obtained from a woman younger than 35 in a cohort exposed to, infected with or recovered from COVID-19 (not recorded which).

The chain joins TRBV15 to TRBJ2-3; D uncertain. Trimming cost V 3 bases and J 7 bases, with 8 bases left between them. This CDR3 comprises 12 residues. From germline, CDR1 is LNHNV and CDR2 YYDKDF (reference sequence). Here the CDR3 DNA reads TGTGCCACCAGCAGTACTCCCCATACGCAGTATTTT. The encoded protein is CATSSTPHTQYF. Using reference TRBV15 and TRBJ2-3 for the parts outside the CDR3, the full variable domain is DAMVIQNPRYQVTQFGKPVTLSCSQTLNHNVMYWYQQKSSQAPKLLFHYYDKDFNNEADTPDNFQSRRPNTSFCFLDIRSPGLGDTAMYLCATSSTPHTQYFGPGTRLTVL.

This chain uses TRBV18 with TRBJ1-3; possibly TRBD1 for D (5 bases). This CDR3 is built from 15 residues. Germline lookup yields CDR1 KGHSH and CDR2 LQKENI. Trimming removed 1 base at V and 4 bases at J, with 11 bases between. The CDR3 nucleotides read TGTGCCAGCTCACCACACCAAGGGGTCGGAAACACCATATATTTT. Translation: CASSPHQGVGNTIYF.

The chain couples TRBV14 to TRBJ2-1; D unresolved. This CDR3 contains 14 residues. Germline CDR1 SGHDN, CDR2 FVKESK. The germline V and J ends were trimmed by 5 bases and 5 bases, with 13 bases remaining between them. As DNA, the CDR3 is TGTGCCAGCAGCTTACGAAGACTGAACAATGAGCAGTTCTTC. This sequence encodes CASSLRRLNNEQFF.

This clone was found a few times. This chain uses TRBV30 with TRBJ2-2, with a possible D match to TRBD2 (5 bases). Germline V CDR1 and CDR2: GTSNPN, SVGIG (reference sequence). Trimming cost V 4 bases and J 1 base, with 7 bases left between them. This CDR3 has 13 amino acids. The CDR3: CAWTGRNTGELFF. Here the CDR3 DNA reads TGTGCCTGGACGGGGAGGAACACCGGGGAGCTGTTTTTT.

This chain links TRBV15 with TRBJ1-6; no clear D gene. The CDR3 consists of 15 residues. Deletions cut 0 bases from V and 0 bases from J, with 3 bases between. Germline-derived CDR1 and CDR2 are LNHNV and YYDKDF (reference sequence). CDR3 nucleotides: TGTGCCACCAGCAGAGATCGCTCCTATAATTCACCCCTCCACTTT. Protein product: CATSRDRSYNSPLHF.

V and J are TRBV6-5 and TRBJ2-1, with TRBD1 matching over 7 bases. The CDR3 has 13 residues. The V gene's germline CDR1 is MNHEY and CDR2 SVGAGI. V lost 6 bases to trimming and J lost 8 bases; unmatched junction nucleotides: 7. The CDR3 sequence is CASSVGQVHEQFF. The CDR3 coding sequence is TGTGCCAGCAGCGTCGGACAGGTACATGAGCAGTTCTTC.

This sequence joins TRBV5-1 and TRBJ2-2; TRBD2 matches at 13 bases. This CDR3 region has 16 residues. Germline assignment: CDR1 SGHRS and CDR2 YFSETQ. Germline trimming cut 3 bases from V and 4 bases from J; bases unmatched to any gene: 3. The CDR3 nucleotides read TGCGCCAGCAGCTCTGGACTAGCGGGGGCCACCGGGGAGCTGTTTTTT. Amino acids: CASSSGLAGATGELFF. Supplemented by reference TRBV5-1 and TRBJ2-2, the full variable domain reads KAGVTQTPRYLIKTRGQQVTLSCSPISGHRSVSWYQQTPGQGLQFLFEYFSETQRNKGNFPGRFSGRQFSNSRSEMNVSTLELGDSALYLCASSSGLAGATGELFFGEGSRLTVL.

This chain links TRBV6-2 or TRBV6-3 with TRBJ1-6, with no clear D. The CDR3 runs 14 residues. The V end lost 6 bases, the J end lost 9 bases, and 15 bases lay between the germline ends. CDR1 and CDR2 from the germline V gene are MNHEY and SVGEGT. This CDR3 reads CASSLDWRSSPLHF. The CDR3 DNA sequence: TGTGCCAGCAGCTTGGACTGGAGGAGTTCACCCCTCCACTTT.

The sample holds one count of this clone. The chain joins TRBV2 to TRBJ1-4; the D is unclear. Germline CDR1 and CDR2: SNHLY and FYNNEI. V lost 4 bases, J lost 2 bases, and 8 bases lay in between. There are 14 residues in the CDR3. This CDR3 is CASSAGQTNEKLFF. Written as DNA, the CDR3 is TGTGCCAGCAGTGCTGGGCAGACTAATGAAAAACTGTTTTTT.

The sample holds one count of this clone. The chain joins TRBV24-1 to TRBJ1-5; 8 bases map to TRBD1. CDR3 length: 14 amino acids. Germline CDR1 KGHDR, CDR2 SFDVKD. Trimming took 9 bases from V and 3 from J; bases not matched to a gene: 6. Here the CDR3 reads CATAPGGFNQPQHF. The CDR3 DNA sequence: TGTGCCACCGCCCCAGGGGGCTTCAATCAGCCCCAGCATTTT.

This chain joins TRBV28 and TRBJ2-7; 7 nucleotides match TRBD1. With 2 bases clipped from V and 3 bases from J, the junction kept 13 bases outside the gene matches. CDR3 length: 17 residues. Germline lookup yields CDR1 MDHEN and CDR2 SYDVKM. CDR3 sequence (DNA): TGTGCCAGCAGTTTAGAGAAAGGGGGCGACACTTTCTACGAGCAGTACTTC. Translated: CASSLEKGGDTFYEQYF.

The chain links TRBV6-1 to TRBJ1-6; D uncertain. The length of the CDR3 is 14 residues. Per germline, CDR1 MNHNS and CDR2 SASEGT. V was cut by 1 base and J by 10 bases, with 11 bases left in between. This CDR3 reads CASSEGRRGSPLHF. CDR3 sequence (DNA): TGTGCCAGCAGTGAAGGACGGAGAGGGTCACCCCTCCACTTT.

The chain carries TRBV6-5 and TRBJ1-4; possibly TRBD1 for D (5 bases). This CDR3 is 15 amino acids long. CDR1 and CDR2 from the germline V gene are MNHEY and SVGAGI. Deletions cut 3 bases from V and 7 bases from J, with 15 bases between. The CDR3 loop reads CASSYSGGGVEKLFF. CDR3 sequence (DNA): TGTGCCAGCAGTTATTCGGGGGGAGGTGTTGAAAAACTGTTTTTT.

The chain has TRBV15 and TRBJ2-1, with 9 bases that match TRBD2. CDR3 length: 21 residues. CDR1 is LNHNV and CDR2 is YYDKDF in the germline V gene (reference sequence). V lost 0 bases to trimming and J lost 0 bases; unmatched junction nucleotides: 15. CDR3 amino acids: CATSRDGASGTQGSSYNEQFF. The CDR3 region has the DNA TGTGCCACCAGCAGAGATGGGGCTAGCGGGACACAAGGGAGCTCCTACAATGAGCAGTTCTTC.

V and J are TRBV18 and TRBJ1-2, with 7 positions matching TRBD1. The CDR3 is 13 amino acids. Trimming took 2 bases from V and 3 from J; bases not matched to a gene: 0. Germline CDR1 KGHSH, CDR2 LQKENI. CDR3 sequence: CASSPTGDYGYTF. In DNA, the CDR3 is TGTGCCAGCTCACCAACAGGGGACTATGGCTACACCTTC.

The chain has TRBV4-2 and TRBJ2-1; 9 bases are shared with TRBD2. Germline trimming cut 0 bases from V and 7 bases from J; bases unmatched to any gene: 19. Germline V gene data show CDR1 as LGHNA and CDR2 as YNFKEQ. This CDR3 has 20 residues. Written as DNA, the CDR3 is TGTGCCAGCAGCCAAGATAGGTGGAAAGCGGGGGGAGGAAGCAAGAATGAGCAGTTCTTC. Its protein product is CASSQDRWKAGGGSKNEQFF.

The V gene is TRBV19, the J gene TRBJ1-5; no firm D call. With 5 bases removed from V and 10 bases from J, the gap between germline ends came to 15 bases. CDR1 and CDR2 (germline): LNHDA, SQIVND (reference sequence). The CDR3 totals 13 residues. The CDR3 is CASSAPPSGPQHF. CDR3 coding DNA: TGTGCCAGTAGTGCCCCACCGTCTGGCCCCCAGCATTTT. The full variable domain, in which reference TRBV19 and TRBJ1-5 provide the parts outside the CDR3, is DGGITQSPKYLFRKEGQNVTLSCEQNLNHDAMYWYRQDPGQGLRLIYYSQIVNDFQKGDIAEGYSVSREKKESFPLTVTSAQKNPTAFYLCASSAPPSGPQHFGDGTRLSIL.

The chain combines TRBV7-9 with TRBJ1-5, with 9 positions matching TRBD1. CDR1 and CDR2 (germline): SEHNR, FQNEAQ (reference sequence). The CDR3 covers 13 residues. The V segment lost 5 bases and the J segment 6 bases; nucleotides outside the gene matches: 2. The CDR3 nucleotides read TGTGCCAGCAGCGGGACAGGGTCTCAGCCCCAGCATTTT. The encoded protein is CASSGTGSQPQHF.

The count of this clone is one. This chain uses TRBV19 with TRBJ1-3; 7 bases match TRBD1. Germline V gene data show CDR1 as LNHDA and CDR2 as SQIVND (reference sequence). CDR3 length: 16 amino acids. Trimming removed 5 bases from V and 0 bases from J; junction bases left unmatched: 7. The CDR3, as DNA: TGTGCCAGTAGTTTGGGACAGTCCTTCTCTGGAAACACCATATATTTT. This sequence encodes CASSLGQSFSGNTIYF.

This clone was recorded once. V is TRBV10-2 and J is TRBJ2-7, with 9 bases that match TRBD1. V was clipped by 6 bases and J by 4 bases; unmatched bases: 7. Germline assignment: CDR1 WSHSY and CDR2 SAAADI. The CDR3 length is 14 residues. CDR3 region: CASSTGTGSYEQYF. The CDR3 DNA reads as TGCGCCAGCAGCACCGGGACAGGGAGTTACGAGCAGTACTTC.

The chain is built from TRBV7-8 and TRBJ2-1; TRBD2 agrees at 8 bases. J gave up 14 bases and V 1 base, and 4 bases lay outside the gene matches. Per the germline V gene, CDR1 is SGHVS and CDR2 is FQNEAQ. The CDR3 length is 12 residues. The CDR3 region has the DNA TGTGCCAGCAGCTTAGAAGCGGGGGACGAGTTCTTC. The encoded protein is CASSLEAGDEFF.

The rearrangement joins TRBV4-1 to TRBJ2-2; D is unresolved. The length of the CDR3 is 16 residues. Germline V gives CDR1 MGHRA, CDR2 YSYEKL. V was pared by 2 bases and J by 2 bases, with 12 bases between. CDR3 protein: CASSQRWQENTGELFF. The DNA of the CDR3 is TGCGCCAGCAGCCAAAGGTGGCAGGAAAACACCGGGGAGCTGTTTTTT.

This clone was observed a single time. This sequence joins TRBV6-5 and TRBJ1-5; TRBD1 matches at 7 bases. V dropped 8 bases and J dropped 3; count of bases not matched to a gene: 7. Germline V CDR1 and CDR2: MNHEY, SVGAGI. The CDR3 consists of 14 residues. As DNA, the CDR3 is TGTGCCAGCTCATACAGGGGTAACAATCAGCCCCAGCATTTT. Translated: CASSYRGNNQPQHF.

This chain joins TRBV6-6 and TRBJ2-1; 9 bases are shared with TRBD1. The CDR3 is 16 residues long. Germline V gene data show CDR1 as MNHNY and CDR2 as SVGAGI (reference sequence). V shed 1 base, J shed 6 bases, and the junction held 7 bases outside the gene matches. CDR3 nucleotide sequence: TGTGCCAGCAGTTACTACGTGGGACAGGGATTCAATGAGCAGTTCTTC. The encoded protein is CASSYYVGQGFNEQFF.

This rearrangement joins TRBV7-9 to TRBJ1-1; 7 bases map to TRBD1. The germline V gene encodes CDR1 SEHNR and CDR2 FQNEAQ (reference sequence). The trim removed 1 base at V and 5 bases at J, leaving 7 bases unmatched. The CDR3 contains 15 residues. This CDR3 is CASSLDRDRGTEAFF. The CDR3, as DNA: TGTGCCAGCAGCTTAGACCGGGACAGAGGTACTGAAGCTTTCTTT.

This chain links TRBV29-1 with TRBJ2-1; TRBD2 matches at 11 bases. The CDR3 length is 18 residues. CDR1 is SQVTM, CDR2 ANQGSEA, per germline. Trimming took 7 bases from V and 8 from J; bases not matched to a gene: 22. CDR3 nucleotides: TGCAGCGGGACGGACCTCGACATAGCGGGAGGGGCTTTCGATGAGCAGTTCTTC. Translated: CSGTDLDIAGGAFDEQFF.

J is TRBJ1-2 and V is TRBV29-1; 9 bases align to TRBD1. The germline CDR1 and CDR2 sequences are SQVTM and ANQGSEA. The CDR3 length is 13 residues. The V and J ends lost 7 bases and 2 bases, in that order; junction bases with no gene match: 5. CDR3 bases: TGCAGCGCTCTGGGACAGGGAAACTATGGCTACACCTTC. Its translation is CSALGQGNYGYTF.